This record looks at one T cell receptor beta chain sequence and its context. The antigen is undetermined. The sample is drawn from a study of T cells in localized non-small cell lung cancer. The CDR3 runs to 12 residues. The germline CDR1 and CDR2 sequences are SQVTM and ANQGSEA. V gave up 7 bases and J gave up 8 bases, with 17 bases separating them. Here immunoSEQ multiplex PCR was the method, and the copy in TCRdb shows in-frame clones only, minus some. The repertoire consists of 15,000 or so clones, with 65% to 85% occurring once and the leading ten covering roughly 3.7%. Study-level findings and limits: Uninvolved nearby lung showed the greatest T cell clonality, exceeding that found in tumor. There were a median roughly 59 of the top 100 tumor clones appearing in adjacent lung.

The chain carries TRBV29-1 and TRBJ1-2, with D tentatively TRBD1 (6 bases). The sequencing used peripheral blood, collected before any cancer treatment. The clonotype comes from a female donor of 60 years or more with stage I squamous cell lung carcinoma. The CDR3 reads CSGTGLAGGYTF. Here the CDR3 DNA reads TGCAGCGGAACAGGGCTGGCGGGAGGCTACACCTTC. The full variable domain, with the rest looked up from reference TRBV29-1 and TRBJ1-2, is SAVISQKPSRDICQRGTSLTIQCQVDSQVTMMFWYRQQPGQSLTLIATANQGSEATYESGFVIDKFPISRPNLTFSTLTVSNMSPEDSSIYLCSGTGLAGGYTFGSGTRLTVV.